This entry features one TCR beta chain sequence. Trimming at V came to 6 bases and at J to 2 bases, leaving 6 bases not matched to a gene. The CDR3 has 13 residues. Germline V CDR1 and CDR2: DFQATT, SNEGSKA (reference sequence). The sample comes from a study of blood T cell repertoires in COVID-19. Using immunoSEQ multiplex PCR, the repertoire was profiled, and TCRdb retains in-frame clones only, with some absent. Of some 120,000 clones in the sample, around 87% are singletons; the top ten hold around 7.3%. Sequencing was performed on peripheral blood. The V and J genes are TRBV20-1 and TRBJ2-7; 8 nucleotides align to TRBD1. This clonotype was obtained from a man aged 45-65 years with acute or convalescent COVID-19. The CDR3 nucleotides read TGCAGTGCCAGTACAGGGGGGACCTACGAGCAGTACTTC. This codes for CSASTGGTYEQYF.